What follows are 7 T cell receptor beta chains derived from one specimen sequenced in a study of cytomegalovirus exposure and HLA in healthy donors. Assay: immunoSEQ multiplex PCR; the TCRdb copy retains only in-frame clones and omits some. The data hold 90,000 to 100,000 clones, with roughly 90% observed a single time. The sequenced sample was PBMCs. These receptors were taken from a man aged 18 to 30 in good health and CMV-seropositive.

The chain combines TRBV2 with TRBJ2-5, with 12 nucleotides matching TRBD2. Per germline, CDR1 SNHLY and CDR2 FYNNEI. V was pared by 5 bases and J by 0 bases, with 4 bases of the junction left unmatched. The CDR3 extends over 16 amino acids. The DNA for the CDR3 is TGTGCCAGCAGTACAGCTAGCGGGGGGGACCAAGAGACCCAGTACTTC. It encodes CASSTASGGDQETQYF.

This clone has a single count. The rearrangement uses TRBV18 and TRBJ1-6, with TRBD1 as a possible D gene (5 bases). The germline V gene has CDR1 KGHSH and CDR2 LQKENI. V was shortened by 5 bases and J by 5 bases, with 13 bases between the two germline ends. This CDR3 region has 15 residues. The CDR3 protein is CASSTDQGNNSPLHF. The CDR3 DNA reads TGTGCCAGCTCAACAGACCAGGGAAATAATTCACCCCTCCACTTT.

The chain employs TRBV9 and TRBJ2-3; D may be TRBD2 (5 bases). The germline V and J ends were trimmed by 0 bases and 4 bases, with 12 bases remaining between them. Germline lookup yields CDR1 SGDLS and CDR2 YYNGEE. The CDR3 totals 15 residues. Written as DNA, the CDR3 is TGTGCCAGCAGCGTAGGGACTTTCTCCGCAGATACGCAGTATTTT. This gives the protein CASSVGTFSADTQYF.

This sequence joins TRBV11-1 and TRBJ2-1; D is possibly TRBD1 (6 bases). CDR3 length: 16 residues. Trimming removed 1 base from V and 9 bases from J, with 19 bases in between. Germline CDR1 and CDR2: SGHAT and FQDESV (reference sequence). The DNA for the CDR3 is TGTGCCAGCAGCTTAGACTGGGGCAGGGGACACATTGAGCAGTTCTTC. Translation: CASSLDWGRGHIEQFF.

The CDR3 nucleotides read TGTGCCAGCAGTGAAGCGCGGACTAGACAAGAGACCCAGTACTTC. This codes for CASSEARTRQETQYF. The rearrangement joins TRBV2 to TRBJ2-5, with TRBD2 matching 7 bases. This CDR3 has 15 residues. The germline CDR1 and CDR2 sequences are SNHLY and FYNNEI. The junction had 3 bases not matched to a gene; V was cut back by 0 bases and J by 2 bases.

CDR3 DNA: TGTGCCAGCAGTGAATCGGCAGGGGGGTCAGAGACCCAGTACTTC. This codes for CASSESAGGSETQYF. This rearrangement joins TRBV2 to TRBJ2-5; a possible D gene is TRBD1 (7 bases). Looked up from germline, CDR1 is SNHLY and CDR2 is FYNNEI. This CDR3 spans 15 amino acids. V lost 2 bases and J 4 bases, leaving 14 bases between the germline ends.

This clone was picked up one time. This chain joins TRBV6-5 and TRBJ1-2; 7 nucleotides align to TRBD1. This CDR3 comprises 13 residues. Per germline, CDR1 MNHEY and CDR2 SVGAGI. V dropped 10 bases and J dropped 5; count of bases not matched to a gene: 10. The CDR3 DNA sequence: TGTGCCACCCACCTTCCGGGACAGTATGGCTACACCTTC. It codes for CATHLPGQYGYTF.